The 30 T cell receptor beta chains in this list originate from one sample, sequenced in a study of T cells in women clearing cervical HPV infection. Clones were read by immunoSEQ multiplex PCR, and TCRdb kept only the in-frame ones, dropping some. This sample contains 25,000 or so clones. Sample: blood buffy coat. All receptors come from a woman aged 18 to 75 with a cervical HPV16 infection that either progressed to CIN3+ or cleared (not recorded which).

About this clone itself: The read terminates 3 residues ahead of where the CDR3 ends, so the germline J gene completes it. This chain joins TRBV7-3 and TRBJ1-1, with D possibly TRBD1 on 5 matching bases. The CDR3 runs 13 residues. Germline V gene sequence: CDR1 SGHTA, CDR2 FQGTGA. V lost 2 bases and J 5 bases, leaving 9 bases between the germline ends. CDR3 DNA, as far as it was read: TGTGCCAGCAGCTTATACGGGGGTACTGAA. It encodes CASSLYGGTE. The whole CDR3 is CASSLYGGTEAFF. The complete variable domain, with remaining parts taken from reference TRBV7-3 and TRBJ1-1, reads GAGVSQTPSNKVTEKGKYVELRCDPISGHTALYWYRQSLGQGPEFLIYFQGTGAADDSGLPNDRFFAVRPEGSVSTLKIQRTERGDSAVYLCASSLYGGTEAFFGQGTRLTVV.

Concerning this clone: Read data end 3 residues before the CDR3 end; the end is taken from the germline J gene. The chain couples TRBV19 to TRBJ1-6; possibly TRBD1 for D (5 bases). Germline V gives CDR1 LNHDA, CDR2 SQIVND (reference sequence). There are 13 residues in the CDR3. The V end was cut by 6 bases, the J end by 9 bases, with 12 bases between. The sequenced part of the CDR3 DNA is TGTGCCAGTAGAGGGCAGGGTAGTTCACCC. Its translation: CASRGQGSSP. The full CDR3 protein is CASRGQGSSPLHF.

In regard to this clone: Read data end 3 residues before the CDR3 end; the end is taken from the germline J gene. V gene TRBV23-1 combines with J gene TRBJ1-1; D is unresolved. TRBV23-1 is classed as an ORF, of uncertain function. The CDR3 covers 13 residues. V lost 6 bases and J lost 1, with 9 bases in between. The CDR3 bases that were read are TGCGCCAGCAGGGGCGACCGGAACACTGAA. This gives the protein CASRGDRNTE. The complete CDR3 sequence is CASRGDRNTEAFF.

Note on this clone: The CDR3 is cut off 3 residues early in the read; its end comes from the germline J gene. The V gene is TRBV30, the J gene TRBJ1-1, with D perhaps matching TRBD1 (6 bases). The germline V gene has CDR1 GTSNPN and CDR2 SVGIG (reference sequence). V was clipped by 0 bases and J by 4 bases, with 9 bases between them. There are 13 residues in the CDR3. The sequenced part of the CDR3 DNA is TGTGCCTGGAGTGTACAGGGACCCACTGAA. This translates into CAWSVQGPTE. From start to end, the CDR3 is CAWSVQGPTEAFF.

As regards this clone: The read ends 3 residues early relative to the CDR3; the germline J gene fills the gap. The chain couples TRBV29-1 to TRBJ1-5; D call uncertain. The CDR3 consists of 13 residues. Germline V CDR1 and CDR2: SQVTM, ANQGSEA. V shed 6 bases and J shed 3 bases, with 12 bases lying between them. The CDR3 loop is CSVGQSLNQPQHF. CDR3 bases read: TGCAGCGTAGGCCAGTCTCTCAATCAGCCC. Complete variable domain (other parts from reference TRBV29-1 and TRBJ1-5): SAVISQKPSRDICQRGTSLTIQCQVDSQVTMMFWYRQQPGQSLTLIATANQGSEATYESGFVIDKFPISRPNLTFSTLTVSNMSPEDSSIYLCSVGQSLNQPQHFGDGTRLSIL.

About this clone: The sequence runs out 3 residues before the end of the CDR3; the remainder is reconstructed from the germline J gene. The chain uses TRBV9 and TRBJ2-3; D not certain. The V gene's germline CDR1 is SGDLS and CDR2 YYNGEE. V was cut by 2 bases and J by 3 bases, with 4 bases left in between. This CDR3 spans 12 amino acids. CDR3 loop: CASSVNTDTQYF. Incomplete CDR3 DNA: TGTGCCAGCAGCGTTAATACAGATACG.

A remark on this clone: The CDR3 end lies 3 residues beyond the end of the read and is filled in from the germline J gene. The chain carries TRBV20-1 and TRBJ2-5; 8 nucleotides match TRBD2. With 0 bases clipped from V and 5 bases from J, the junction kept 2 bases outside the gene matches. Germline-derived CDR1 and CDR2 are DFQATT and SNEGSKA (reference sequence). This CDR3 spans 13 amino acids. The CDR3 sequence is CSARDRTSETQYF. Incomplete CDR3 DNA: TGCAGTGCTAGAGATCGGACTAGCGAGACC.

As concerns this clone: The read terminates 3 residues before the CDR3 end, so the remaining end is supplied by the germline J gene. The chain combines TRBV18 with TRBJ2-7; D not certain. In germline, CDR1 is KGHSH, CDR2 LQKENI. The CDR3 spans 13 residues. V was cut by 6 bases and J by 2 bases, with 11 bases left in between. The CDR3 bases that were read are TGTGCCAGCTCCCCTTCCGGTACCTACGAG. It is translated as CASSPSGTYE. The CDR3 in its entirety is CASSPSGTYEQYF.

Comments on this clone: Read data end 3 residues before the CDR3 end; the end is taken from the germline J gene. The V call is TRBV5-6, the J call TRBJ2-3, with 9 positions matching TRBD2. The V and J ends lost 6 bases and 7 bases, in that order; junction bases with no gene match: 12. The CDR3 is 15 residues long. Looked up from germline, CDR1 is SGHDT and CDR2 is YYEEEE. The CDR3 reads CASTERGAGVYTQYF. Incomplete CDR3 DNA: TGTGCCAGCACCGAGCGGGGGGCGGGGGTTTATACG.

As concerns this clone: The read ends 3 residues shy of where the CDR3 ends; the end is completed using the germline J gene. J is TRBJ1-2 and V is TRBV7-2; weak D call: TRBD1 (5 bases). The CDR3 sequence is 15 residues long. The germline V gene has CDR1 SGHTA and CDR2 FQGNSA. Between the trimmed V and J ends, which lost 1 base and 6 bases, there was a span of 15 bases. This CDR3 is CASSLVGGFVDGYTF. The DNA read from the CDR3 is TGTGCCAGCAGCTTAGTTGGGGGGTTTGTGGATGGC.

As for this clone: The sequence runs out 3 residues before the end of the CDR3; the remainder is reconstructed from the germline J gene. This rearrangement joins TRBV19 to TRBJ1-2; D possibly corresponds to TRBD1 (6 bases). The CDR3 runs to 14 residues. Germline V gene sequence: CDR1 LNHDA, CDR2 SQIVND (reference sequence). V was cut by 3 bases and J by 5 bases, with 13 bases left in between. The covered CDR3 bases are TGTGCCAGTAGTATCGGGGGGCACAGATATGGC. It encodes CASSIGGHRYG. The complete CDR3 protein is CASSIGGHRYGYTF.

Concerning this clone: The read gets to within 3 residues of the CDR3 end, and the germline J gene fills in the rest. V usage is TRBV6-1 and J usage is TRBJ2-7, with a weak D call TRBD2 (5 bases). The CDR3 length is 17 residues. Germline V gives CDR1 MNHNS, CDR2 SASEGT. V lost 2 bases and J lost 2, with 19 bases in between. The covered CDR3 bases are TGTGCCAGCAGTGAACCGATTGCTAGCTCCTTGCCCTACGAG. Translation: CASSEPIASSLPYE. The full CDR3 protein reads CASSEPIASSLPYEQYF.

A note on this clone: The CDR3 end falls 3 residues outside the read, so it is completed with the germline J gene. V gene TRBV10-1 combines with J gene TRBJ2-7; possible D gene TRBD1, 6 bases. Germline V lookup: CDR1 WNHNN, CDR2 SYGVQD (reference sequence). Trimming took off 4 bases at V and 6 bases at J, with 13 bases between the two ends. CDR3 size: 13 residues. The CDR3 bases that were read are TGCGCCAGCAGTGGCCCCGGCAGGGGCGAG. This gives the protein CASSGPGRGE. The whole CDR3 protein reads CASSGPGRGEQYF.

On this clone: The read ends 3 residues before the CDR3 terminus; that terminus is restored from the germline J gene. V is TRBV5-1 and J is TRBJ1-6, with D perhaps matching TRBD1 (5 bases). The V end lost 4 bases, the J end lost 7 bases, and 15 bases lay between the germline ends. This CDR3 contains 15 residues. Looked up from germline, CDR1 is SGHRS and CDR2 is YFSETQ. The CDR3 is CASSPTQGPNSPLHF. CDR3 DNA, as far as it was read: TGCGCCAGCAGCCCAACTCAGGGTCCGAATTCACCC. The full variable domain, rest sourced from reference TRBV5-1 and TRBJ1-6, is KAGVTQTPRYLIKTRGQQVTLSCSPISGHRSVSWYQQTPGQGLQFLFEYFSETQRNKGNFPGRFSGRQFSNSRSEMNVSTLELGDSALYLCASSPTQGPNSPLHFGNGTRLTVT.

A note on this clone: Read sequence stops 3 residues before the CDR3 end, and the germline J gene provides the missing end. V gene TRBV19 combines with J gene TRBJ1-1; D possibly corresponds to TRBD1 (5 bases). Germline V gene lookup returns CDR1 LNHDA and CDR2 SQIVND (reference sequence). Trimming removed 7 bases from V and 3 bases from J, with 18 bases in between. The CDR3 consists of 15 residues. The covered CDR3 bases are TGTGCCAGTAAAGACAGTGCAGGAGGGGACACTGAA. It is translated as CASKDSAGGDTE. The whole CDR3 region reads CASKDSAGGDTEAFF.

As concerns this clone: The CDR3 end is not reached by the read, which stops 3 residues before it; the germline J gene fills it in. This chain connects TRBV12-3 or TRBV12-4 to TRBJ2-2, with 11 bases matching TRBD2. The CDR3 is made up of 17 amino acids. V dropped 4 bases and J dropped 0; count of bases not matched to a gene: 4. CDR3 sequence: CASSSATSGTNTGELFF. Partial CDR3 DNA: TGTGCCAGCAGTTCCGCGACTAGCGGGACGAACACCGGGGAG.

As for this clone: The read is 3 residues too short to cover the CDR3 end, so that end is filled in from the germline J gene. V is TRBV5-1 and J is TRBJ2-5; 8 nucleotides match TRBD2. The CDR3 is made up of 15 amino acids. Trimming removed 1 base from V and 1 base from J; junction bases left unmatched: 3. Germline V lookup: CDR1 SGHRS, CDR2 YFSETQ. The CDR3 spells CASSLLSGAQETQYF. The sequenced CDR3 bases are TGCGCCAGCAGCTTGCTTAGCGGGGCCCAAGAGACC.

To note about this clone: The CDR3 end is not reached by the read, which stops 3 residues before it; the germline J gene fills it in. This chain joins TRBV5-6 and TRBJ1-2; TRBD1 aligns across 9 bases. The germline gives CDR1 SGHDT, CDR2 YYEEEE. Unmatched junction bases numbered 8, after V lost 1 base and J lost 7 bases. The CDR3 runs to 15 residues. The CDR3 here is CASSLFGTGFVGYTF. The sequenced part of the CDR3 DNA is TGTGCCAGCAGCTTGTTTGGGACAGGGTTTGTTGGC. Using reference TRBV5-6 and TRBJ1-2 for the parts outside the CDR3, the full variable domain is DAGVTQSPTHLIKTRGQQVTLRCSPKSGHDTVSWYQQALGQGPQFIFQYYEEEERQRGNFPDRFSGHQFPNYSSELNVNALLLGDSALYLCASSLFGTGFVGYTFGSGTRLTVV.

Notes on this clone: Coverage ceases 3 residues before the CDR3 finishes, and the germline J gene fills in the end. The chain uses TRBV5-1 and TRBJ1-1; TRBD1 agrees at 7 bases. In germline, CDR1 is SGHRS, CDR2 YFSETQ. The ends lost 5 bases at V and 4 bases at J; junction bases unmatched: 5. This CDR3 is built from 13 residues. The CDR3 bases that were read are TGCGCCAGCAGGTGGTACAGGGGCACTGAA. Its translation is CASRWYRGTE. The complete CDR3 reads CASRWYRGTEAFF.

On this clone itself: The read stops 3 residues short of the end of the CDR3; the missing end is completed from the germline J gene. The J gene is TRBJ1-2, the V gene TRBV10-3; a possible D gene is TRBD1 (6 bases). Germline V gives CDR1 ENHRY, CDR2 SYGVKD. V was trimmed by 6 bases and J by 6 bases, leaving 20 bases between them. CDR3 length: 15 residues. The CDR3 here is CAIRYLGQGIHGYTF. The CDR3 bases that were read are TGTGCCATCAGATACCTGGGGCAGGGGATTCATGGC.

A note on this clone: Sequencing ends 3 residues short of the CDR3 end; the germline J gene provides the rest. This chain joins TRBV5-1 and TRBJ2-3; 8 bases map to TRBD1. The CDR3 totals 12 residues. The germline V gene encodes CDR1 SGHRS and CDR2 YFSETQ. The CDR3 loop reads CASSWGQVTQYF. Incomplete CDR3 DNA: TGCGCCAGCAGCTGGGGACAGGTCACG.

Worth noting for this clone: The read halts 3 residues ahead of the CDR3 end, with the missing end drawn from the germline J gene. V is TRBV5-6 and J is TRBJ2-2; 10 bases align to TRBD2. The germline V gene encodes CDR1 SGHDT and CDR2 YYEEEE. This CDR3 spans 14 amino acids. V trimming: 4 bases; J trimming: 5 bases; junction bases outside the gene matches: 2. The CDR3 sequence: CASSASGGTGELFF. The CDR3 DNA, read in part, is TGTGCCAGCAGCGCTAGCGGGGGAACCGGGGAG.

A remark on this clone: Coverage ceases 3 residues before the CDR3 finishes, and the germline J gene fills in the end. The rearrangement joins TRBV12-3 or TRBV12-4 to TRBJ1-1; 7 nucleotides line up with TRBD1. CDR3 size: 14 residues. Trimming at V came to 8 bases and at J to 2 bases, leaving 8 bases not matched to a gene. The CDR3 reads CASGPDRENTEAFF. The sequenced CDR3 bases are TGTGCCAGCGGGCCAGACAGGGAAAACACTGAA.

As for this clone: From the germline J gene comes the end of the CDR3, since the read stops 3 residues before it. The chain combines TRBV27 with TRBJ1-4, with D possibly TRBD1 on 5 matching bases. The CDR3 has 15 residues. Germline CDR1 MNHEY, CDR2 SMNVEV (reference sequence). V shed 3 bases and J shed 8 bases, with 16 bases lying between them. The covered CDR3 bases are TGTGCCAGCAGTTTTTATGGGCAGGGTTTGGAAAAA. Amino acid sequence: CASSFYGQGLEK. In full, the CDR3 is CASSFYGQGLEKLFF.

As concerns this clone: Read sequence stops 3 residues before the CDR3 end, and the germline J gene provides the missing end. This sequence joins TRBV20-1 and TRBJ2-7, with D unresolved. The germline V gene encodes CDR1 DFQATT and CDR2 SNEGSKA (reference sequence). The CDR3 sequence is 14 residues long. V was shortened by 3 bases and J by 6 bases, with 18 bases between the two germline ends. CDR3 protein: CSASSASPVSEQYF. CDR3 DNA (partial): TGCAGTGCTAGTTCCGCCAGTCCCGTCTCCGAG.

Note on this clone: The read terminates 3 residues ahead of where the CDR3 ends, so the germline J gene completes it. V usage is TRBV7-9 and J usage is TRBJ1-4; 9 positions agree with TRBD1. Germline V gene lookup returns CDR1 SEHNR and CDR2 FQNEAQ (reference sequence). The V gene end was trimmed by 4 bases and the J gene end by 7 bases; junction bases not matched to a gene: 7. The CDR3 length is 15 residues. CDR3 sequence reads: CASSSTGGSGEKLFF. The DNA read from the CDR3 is TGTGCCAGCAGCTCGACAGGGGGAAGCGGTGAAAAA.

Worth noting for this clone: The CDR3 end falls 3 residues outside the read, so it is completed with the germline J gene. The chain links TRBV11-2 to TRBJ2-7; weak D call: TRBD1 (5 bases). CDR3 size: 15 residues. V was cut by 5 bases and J by 3 bases, with 17 bases left in between. From germline, CDR1 is SGHAT and CDR2 FQNNGV. The sequenced part of the CDR3 DNA is TGTGCCAGCAGCCCCCGTGTAGGGGCAGTCTACGAG. Amino acids: CASSPRVGAVYE. The CDR3 in its entirety is CASSPRVGAVYEQYF. The full variable domain, with the rest looked up from reference TRBV11-2 and TRBJ2-7, is EAGVAQSPRYKIIEKRQSVAFWCNPISGHATLYWYQQILGQGPKLLIQFQNNGVVDDSQLPKDRFSAERLKGVDSTLKIQPAKLEDSAVYLCASSPRVGAVYEQYFGPGTRLTVT.

Worth noting for this clone: The read comes to an end 3 residues before the CDR3 does, leaving the germline J gene to fill in the end. The chain uses TRBV20-1 and TRBJ2-1; TRBD2 matches at 9 bases. The V and J ends lost 0 bases and 8 bases, in that order; junction bases with no gene match: 8. The CDR3 runs to 15 residues. CDR1 is DFQATT and CDR2 is SNEGSKA in the germline V gene (reference sequence). The CDR3 loop is CSARDNSGRRHEQFF. The sequenced part of the CDR3 DNA is TGCAGTGCTAGAGATAACAGCGGGAGGAGGCATGAG.

Regarding this clone: From the germline J gene comes the end of the CDR3, since the read stops 3 residues before it. The chain joins TRBV7-6 to TRBJ2-7; unclear D gene. Between the trimmed V and J ends, which lost 1 base and 6 bases, there was a span of 7 bases. The CDR3 spans 12 residues. Germline assignment: CDR1 SGHVS and CDR2 FNYEAQ. The CDR3 DNA, read in part, is TGTGCCAGCAGCTTAGTTGAAGGCGAG. Translated: CASSLVEGE. The whole CDR3 sequence reads CASSLVEGEQYF.

In the case of this clone: The read ends 3 residues shy of where the CDR3 ends; the end is completed using the germline J gene. V and J are TRBV5-8 and TRBJ1-2; D gene ambiguous. The germline V gene encodes CDR1 SGHTS and CDR2 YDEGEE. V dropped 1 base and J dropped 1 base, with 11 bases sitting between them. CDR3 size: 15 residues. CDR3 sequence reads: CASSLLSLINYGYTF. The covered CDR3 bases are TGTGCCAGCAGCTTGCTGTCACTGATTAACTATGGC.